This record looks at one TCR beta chain sequence and its context. The entry originates in a study of blood T cell repertoires in COVID-19. Across the whole study: Researchers got acute and convalescent COVID-19 samples from the United States, Italy and Spain.

Original processing methods: Reference gene primer amplification yielded estimated nucleated cell counts. Sequencing was performed with immunoSEQ multiplex PCR; in TCRdb, only in-frame clones are kept and a portion is missing. That table supplies the V and J calls and clone size; D and trimming were determined from the DNA. The sample shows under 350,000 clones, 90% of them seen only once. The J segment lost 4 bases and the V segment lost 1 base, leaving 6 bases of the junction unmatched. In germline, CDR1 is SGHNT, CDR2 YYREEE (reference sequence). The CDR3 sequence is 15 residues long. All recovered Cohort 3 donors got two negative PCRs, got clearance, or saw symptom resolution.

This chain links TRBV5-4 with TRBJ2-7, with 9 positions matching TRBD2. The clonotype originates from a man aged 60-69 years who had recovered from COVID-19. Sequenced sample: PBMCs or T cells enriched from blood (not recorded which). Written as DNA, the CDR3 is TGTGCCAGCAGCTTGCGGCTAGCGGGAACTTACGAGCAGTACTTC. Protein sequence: CASSLRLAGTYEQYF. The whole variable domain, filled in from reference TRBV5-4 and TRBJ2-7, reads ETGVTQSPTHLIKTRGQQVTLRCSSQSGHNTVSWYQQALGQGPQFIFQYYREEENGRGNFPPRFSGLQFPNYSSELNVNALELDDSALYLCASSLRLAGTYEQYFGPGTRLTVT.